The next 15 T cell receptor beta chains were all read from a single sample in a study of blood T cell repertoires in COVID-19. Clones were sequenced by immunoSEQ multiplex PCR, and TCRdb holds only the in-frame ones, with some missing. The sample carries about 75,000 clones, 75% to 85% recorded once. Sample: peripheral blood. The receptors come from a woman aged 50 to 65 with acute or convalescent COVID-19.

This clone came up a few times. The genes are TRBV3-1 (or the pseudogene TRBV3-2) and TRBJ1-4; 8 bases align to TRBD1. The V and J ends lost 0 bases and 6 bases, in that order; junction bases with no gene match: 15. The CDR3 is made up of 19 amino acids. Germline V CDR1 and CDR2: LGHDT, YNNKEL (reference sequence). The CDR3 DNA sequence: TGTGCCAGCAGCCAAGATAGGTGGACAGGGAGGGGGGCCCATGAAAAACTGTTTTTT. It specifies CASSQDRWTGRGAHEKLFF.

This clone was observed a single time. J is TRBJ2-3 and V is TRBV4-3; a possible D gene is TRBD1 (6 bases). The CDR3 runs to 13 residues. V lost 1 base, J lost 4 bases, and 6 bases lay in between. Germline CDR1 is LGHNA and CDR2 is YSLEER. The CDR3 nucleotides read TGCGCCAGCAGCCAAGCAGGGGCAGATACGCAGTATTTT. Translation gives CASSQAGADTQYF.

The CDR3 reads CASSTTGELFF. The CDR3, as DNA: TGTGCCAGCAGTACAACCGGGGAGCTGTTTTTT. The chain combines TRBV12-3 or TRBV12-4 with TRBJ2-2; no firm D call. Trimming stripped 5 bases from V and 5 bases from J, with 3 bases between. This CDR3 region has 11 residues.

The rearrangement uses TRBV4-1 and TRBJ2-7; 10 positions agree with TRBD2. V lost 0 bases and J lost 6; bases outside the gene matches: 8. CDR1 MGHRA and CDR2 YSYEKL come from the germline V gene. The CDR3 totals 16 residues. CDR3 amino acids: CASSQDLAGGAGEQYF. The CDR3 DNA sequence: TGCGCCAGCAGCCAAGATTTAGCGGGGGGTGCGGGCGAGCAGTACTTC.

The V gene is TRBV7-2, the J gene TRBJ1-1; 7 nucleotides line up with TRBD1. The CDR3 loop spans 15 amino acids. J lost 4 bases, V lost 1 base, and 6 bases had no gene match. The germline V gene has CDR1 SGHTA and CDR2 FQGNSA. CDR3 loop: CASSLGPQGTTEAFF. Written as DNA, the CDR3 is TGTGCCAGCAGCTTAGGCCCACAGGGGACCACTGAAGCTTTCTTT.

The chain carries TRBV27 and TRBJ1-6; tentatively, D is TRBD1 (6 bases). V was pared by 3 bases and J by 4 bases, with 7 bases between. CDR3 size: 14 residues. Germline assignment: CDR1 MNHEY and CDR2 SMNVEV (reference sequence). In DNA form, the CDR3 reads TGTGCCAGCAGTTTGGGACATTATAATTCACCCCTCCACTTT. Amino acids: CASSLGHYNSPLHF.

The chain joins TRBV5-5 to TRBJ2-7; 11 bases match TRBD2. J was trimmed by 6 bases and V by 0 bases; bases with no gene match: 5. Germline V CDR1 and CDR2: SGHKS, YYEKEE (reference sequence). The CDR3 totals 15 residues. The CDR3 loop is CASSLGLAGGSEQYF. CDR3 bases: TGTGCCAGCAGCTTGGGCCTAGCGGGGGGATCCGAGCAGTACTTC.

This chain joins TRBV4-2 and TRBJ2-5; 11 nucleotides line up with TRBD2. Germline V gene data show CDR1 as LGHNA and CDR2 as YNFKEQ. CDR3 length equals 19 residues. V was pared by 0 bases and J by 5 bases, with 14 bases of the junction left unmatched. CDR3 bases: TGTGCCAGCAGCCAAGATTCCGTCGGGGTACTAGCGGGAGTGGAGACCCAGTACTTC. Protein: CASSQDSVGVLAGVETQYF.

This clone was observed once. The genes are TRBV3-1 (or the pseudogene TRBV3-2) and TRBJ1-1; perhaps TRBD1 as D (6 bases). The CDR3 runs 12 residues. Trimming left V 3 bases short and J 5 bases short, with 7 bases between. CDR1 LGHDT and CDR2 YNNKEL come from the germline V gene (reference sequence). This CDR3 reads CASSHRGTEAFF. In DNA, the CDR3 is TGTGCCAGCAGCCACAGGGGTACTGAAGCTTTCTTT.

In its sample, this clone was seen a few times. The chain is built from TRBV30 and TRBJ1-3, with TRBD1 matching over 7 bases. CDR3 length: 16 residues. CDR1 is GTSNPN, CDR2 SVGIG, per germline (reference sequence). The trim removed 3 bases at V and 0 bases at J, leaving 8 bases unmatched. This CDR3 reads CAWSAYKGASGNTIYF. CDR3 nucleotides: TGTGCCTGGAGCGCCTACAAGGGGGCCTCTGGAAACACCATATATTTT.

This sequence joins TRBV4-2 and TRBJ2-7; tentative D call: TRBD2 (6 bases). The CDR3 has 15 residues. V was trimmed by 1 base and J by 3 bases, leaving 13 bases between them. The germline gives CDR1 LGHNA, CDR2 YNFKEQ. As DNA, the CDR3 is TGTGCCAGCAGCCAAGGGGGGGAGGCCATCTACGAGCAGTACTTC. Amino acid sequence: CASSQGGEAIYEQYF.

Points on this clone: The same CDR3 can be traced to other DNA sequences in this sample. The chain has TRBV3-1 (or the pseudogene TRBV3-2) and TRBJ1-1; 7 nucleotides agree with TRBD1. Trimming cost V 3 bases and J 7 bases; bases outside gene matches: 5. Germline-derived CDR1 and CDR2 are LGHDT and YNNKEL (reference sequence). This CDR3 comprises 13 residues. The CDR3 nucleotides are TGTGCCAGCAGCCAGGGACAGAAGATTGAAGCTTTCTTT. Translation: CASSQGQKIEAFF.

This chain links TRBV30 with TRBJ1-5; the D gene is possibly TRBD1 (5 bases). V was trimmed by 2 bases and J by 7 bases, leaving 15 bases between them. CDR3 size: 14 residues. Germline V gives CDR1 GTSNPN, CDR2 SVGIG (reference sequence). CDR3 sequence: CAWSSGEVYQPQHF. The CDR3 bases are TGTGCCTGGAGTTCGGGGGAAGTATACCAGCCCCAGCATTTT. Full variable domain (missing parts from reference TRBV30 and TRBJ1-5): SQTIHQWPATLVQPVGSPLSLECTVEGTSNPNLYWYRQAAGRGLQLLFYSVGIGQISSEVPQNLSASRPQDRQFILSSKKLLLSDSGFYLCAWSSGEVYQPQHFGDGTRLSIL.

This chain joins TRBV6-2 or TRBV6-3 and TRBJ1-1; the match to TRBD1 covers 7 bases. V dropped 5 bases and J dropped 0; count of bases not matched to a gene: 6. The V gene's germline CDR1 is MNHEY and CDR2 SVGEGT. The CDR3 is 15 residues long. CDR3 residues: CASSGRQGLNTEAFF. The CDR3 nucleotides are TGTGCCAGCAGTGGGCGACAGGGCCTGAACACTGAAGCTTTCTTT.

This clone was seen only once. This chain connects TRBV6-2 or TRBV6-3 to TRBJ2-5; the match to TRBD2 covers 10 bases. This CDR3 has 16 residues. The junction had 13 bases not matched to a gene; V was cut back by 7 bases and J by 5 bases. In germline, CDR1 is MNHEY, CDR2 SVGEGT. DNA of the CDR3: TGTGCCAGCAACCCCTGGACTAGCGGTCGTAGGGAGACCCAGTACTTC. Its protein is CASNPWTSGRRETQYF.